This T cell receptor beta chain was identified during a study of identical twins. Whole-study results and caveats: Cord blood's abundant beta clonotypes had fewer insertions, unlike memory repertoires. Low generation-probability sequences were in excess among twin-shared out-of-frame alpha sequences. The analysis was cross-sectional rather than longitudinal within donors.

At least ten counts were recorded for this clonotype. Its antigen is not known. A universal primer site came from template switching; cDNA carried unique molecular identifiers. MiXCR, applied by TCRdb to the 5' RACE reads, yields one record per CDR3 protein. The sample comprises 1.5 million to 2 million distinct CDR3 sequences, around 29% of which are singletons, and less than 0.35% rests with the top ten. The specimen sequenced was cord blood. The sequence came from a newborn girl in good health.

The CDR3 here is CASSLVREAFF. The CDR3 nucleotides read TGTGCCAGCAGCTTAGTCAGGGAAGCTTTCTTT. The chain joins TRBV7-9 to TRBJ1-1, with D hard to call. The V end lost 1 base, the J end lost 8 bases, and 5 bases lay between the germline ends. The CDR3 sequence is 11 residues long. CDR1 and CDR2 (germline): SEHNR, FQNEAQ (reference sequence).